This is a list of T cell receptor beta chains from one sample in a study of a mutant IDH1 vaccine in newly diagnosed glioma. Generated by immunoSEQ multiplex PCR, the TCRdb table keeps only in-frame clones and is missing some. Seen here are tens of thousands of clones, over 60% observed once, and the top ten hold 9% to 15%. These receptors have no known antigen. The material was PBMCs, obtained from a glioma patient whose treatment included an IDH1 peptide vaccine. The source of these receptors is a man aged 40-55 years with glioma. Both conserved end residues are trimmed from each CDR3. The order of the fields is V gene, J gene, D gene, CDR3 length, CDR3 protein. D genes are given only for firm matches.

v_call: TRBV27
j_call: TRBJ1-3
d_call: NA
cdr3_length: 12
cdr3_aa: ASKIGHSGNTIY

v_call: TRBV18
j_call: TRBJ2-6
d_call: TRBD1
cdr3_length: 14
cdr3_aa: ASSPPGDRGTNVLT

v_call: TRBV6-5
j_call: TRBJ2-5
d_call: TRBD1
cdr3_length: 12
cdr3_aa: ASSSDRAQETQY

v_call: TRBV11-3
j_call: TRBJ2-2
d_call: NA
cdr3_length: 12
cdr3_aa: ASSLSGTAGELF

v_call: TRBV5-1
j_call: TRBJ2-1
d_call: TRBD2
cdr3_length: 14
cdr3_aa: ASSSTSGSSYNEQF

v_call: TRBV19
j_call: TRBJ1-5
d_call: NA
cdr3_length: 12
cdr3_aa: ASKAGYGNQPQH

v_call: TRBV19
j_call: TRBJ2-7
d_call: NA
cdr3_length: 9
cdr3_aa: ASKNRDHTY

v_call: TRBV18
j_call: TRBJ2-2
d_call: NA
cdr3_length: 12
cdr3_aa: ASSPESTTGELF

v_call: TRBV28
j_call: TRBJ2-5
d_call: NA
cdr3_length: 15
cdr3_aa: ASTNPRDGNDRETQY

v_call: TRBV5-4
j_call: TRBJ2-5
d_call: NA
cdr3_length: 11
cdr3_aa: ASSLDLQETQY

v_call: TRBV19
j_call: TRBJ2-1
d_call: TRBD2
cdr3_length: 10
cdr3_aa: ASASGVNEQF

v_call: TRBV6-5
j_call: TRBJ2-3
d_call: NA
cdr3_length: 11
cdr3_aa: ASSPRITDTQY

v_call: TRBV14
j_call: TRBJ1-2
d_call: NA
cdr3_length: 12
cdr3_aa: ASSLAAGPFGYT

v_call: TRBV30
j_call: TRBJ2-1
d_call: NA
cdr3_length: 12
cdr3_aa: AWRGKTITNEQF

v_call: TRBV18
j_call: TRBJ1-2
d_call: TRBD1
cdr3_length: 12
cdr3_aa: ASSPPGQGYGYT

v_call: TRBV7-2
j_call: TRBJ1-4
d_call: NA
cdr3_length: 13
cdr3_aa: ASSLGGRVGEKLF

v_call: TRBV7-2
j_call: TRBJ1-3
d_call: TRBD1
cdr3_length: 14
cdr3_aa: ASSLLPDRAGNTIY

v_call: TRBV4-2
j_call: TRBJ2-2
d_call: NA
cdr3_length: 16
cdr3_aa: ASSQGAGHESNTGELF

v_call: TRBV7-9
j_call: TRBJ2-3
d_call: NA
cdr3_length: 17
cdr3_aa: ASSSPRVSGGGGTDTQY

v_call: TRBV7-2
j_call: TRBJ1-1
d_call: NA
cdr3_length: 12
cdr3_aa: ASSLTVWNTEAF

v_call: TRBV10-2
j_call: TRBJ1-3
d_call: NA
cdr3_length: 12
cdr3_aa: ASTQGISGNTIY

v_call: TRBV27
j_call: TRBJ1-4
d_call: TRBD1
cdr3_length: 16
cdr3_aa: ASSLSPGGPTTNEKLF

v_call: TRBV21-1
j_call: TRBJ2-1
d_call: NA
cdr3_length: 14
cdr3_aa: ASNLPTRGSYNEQF

v_call: TRBV4-1
j_call: TRBJ1-5
d_call: NA
cdr3_length: 13
cdr3_aa: ASSQASGDNQPQH

v_call: TRBV12-5
j_call: TRBJ2-5
d_call: TRBD2
cdr3_length: 15
cdr3_aa: ASGPGLAASGQETQY

v_call: TRBV5-1
j_call: TRBJ2-5
d_call: NA
cdr3_length: 11
cdr3_aa: ASSLQYQETQY

v_call: TRBV11-2
j_call: TRBJ2-1
d_call: NA
cdr3_length: 13
cdr3_aa: ASSTLGSPYNEQF

v_call: TRBV5-1
j_call: TRBJ2-3
d_call: NA
cdr3_length: 12
cdr3_aa: ASSLGQGKDTQY

v_call: TRBV7-2
j_call: TRBJ2-3
d_call: NA
cdr3_length: 11
cdr3_aa: ASSFNERDQQY

v_call: TRBV5-1
j_call: TRBJ2-7
d_call: TRBD1
cdr3_length: 14
cdr3_aa: ASSDGDRGGPTEQY

v_call: TRBV13
j_call: TRBJ2-5
d_call: NA
cdr3_length: 11
cdr3_aa: ASSEVAQETQY

v_call: TRBV2
j_call: TRBJ1-5
d_call: NA
cdr3_length: 13
cdr3_aa: ASSELGAGNQPQH

v_call: TRBV28
j_call: TRBJ2-7
d_call: NA
cdr3_length: 15
cdr3_aa: ASSLLTPRDSPYEQY

v_call: TRBV5-8
j_call: TRBJ2-3
d_call: NA
cdr3_length: 13
cdr3_aa: ASSLGPANTDTQY

v_call: TRBV5-1
j_call: TRBJ2-1
d_call: NA
cdr3_length: 14
cdr3_aa: ASSYRASESYNEQF

v_call: TRBV19
j_call: TRBJ1-3
d_call: NA
cdr3_length: 11
cdr3_aa: ASSMGGTDTIY

v_call: TRBV20-1
j_call: TRBJ2-7
d_call: NA
cdr3_length: 8
cdr3_aa: SAGAPEQY

v_call: TRBV5-6
j_call: TRBJ1-2
d_call: TRBD1
cdr3_length: 13
cdr3_aa: ATTDRPSYHHGYT

v_call: TRBV11-2
j_call: TRBJ1-1
d_call: NA
cdr3_length: 12
cdr3_aa: ASSLERLATEAF

v_call: TRBV28
j_call: TRBJ2-7
d_call: NA
cdr3_length: 12
cdr3_aa: ASSLQGRQAEQY

v_call: TRBV19
j_call: TRBJ1-5
d_call: NA
cdr3_length: 13
cdr3_aa: ASSLDGNSNQPQH

v_call: TRBV30
j_call: TRBJ2-2
d_call: NA
cdr3_length: 9
cdr3_aa: AWRATGELF

v_call: TRBV28
j_call: TRBJ1-1
d_call: TRBD1
cdr3_length: 13
cdr3_aa: ASLNQYRGLTEAF

v_call: TRBV19
j_call: TRBJ2-5
d_call: NA
cdr3_length: 15
cdr3_aa: ASSMRGTSRSQETQY

v_call: TRBV30
j_call: TRBJ1-2
d_call: NA
cdr3_length: 11
cdr3_aa: AWSVIRGDGYT

v_call: TRBV29-1
j_call: TRBJ1-1
d_call: NA
cdr3_length: 8
cdr3_aa: SVRHTEAF

v_call: TRBV28
j_call: TRBJ1-2
d_call: TRBD1
cdr3_length: 13
cdr3_aa: ASSDTIRGPNGYT

v_call: TRBV28
j_call: TRBJ2-2
d_call: TRBD2
cdr3_length: 13
cdr3_aa: ASSFSGRRTGELF

v_call: TRBV5-1
j_call: TRBJ1-2
d_call: TRBD1
cdr3_length: 15
cdr3_aa: ASSPTLLDRGESGYT

v_call: TRBV5-8
j_call: TRBJ1-1
d_call: NA
cdr3_length: 13
cdr3_aa: ASSPPGLLNTEAF

v_call: TRBV23-1
j_call: TRBJ2-2
d_call: NA
cdr3_length: 12
cdr3_aa: ASSQLGGIGELF

v_call: TRBV9
j_call: TRBJ2-2
d_call: TRBD2
cdr3_length: 14
cdr3_aa: ASSGSSGRTLGELF